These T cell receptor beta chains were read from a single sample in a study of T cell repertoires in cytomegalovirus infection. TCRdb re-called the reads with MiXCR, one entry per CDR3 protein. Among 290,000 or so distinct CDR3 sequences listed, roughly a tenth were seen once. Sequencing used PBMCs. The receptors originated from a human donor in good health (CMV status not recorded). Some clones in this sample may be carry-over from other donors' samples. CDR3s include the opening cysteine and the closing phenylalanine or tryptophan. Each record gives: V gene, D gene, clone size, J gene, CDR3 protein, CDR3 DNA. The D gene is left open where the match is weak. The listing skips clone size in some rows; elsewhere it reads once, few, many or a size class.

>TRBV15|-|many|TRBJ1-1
CATSRETDTEAFF
TGTGCCACCAGCAGAGAGACAGACACTGAAGCTTTCTTT
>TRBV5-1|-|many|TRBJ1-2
CASSSDRMEINGYTF
TGCGCCAGCAGCTCAGACAGGATGGAAATAAATGGCTACACCTTC
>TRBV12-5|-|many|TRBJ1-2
CASGSWPNYGYTF
TGTGCTAGTGGTTCTTGGCCGAACTATGGCTACACCTTC
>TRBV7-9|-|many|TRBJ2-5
CASSLASTPLGGKGETQYF
TGTGCCAGCAGCTTAGCGTCGACCCCCCTGGGGGGAAAGGGAGAGACCCAGTACTTC
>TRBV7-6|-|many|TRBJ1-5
CASSLARGYRSNQPQHF
TGTGCCAGCAGCTTAGCTAGGGGGTATCGCAGCAATCAGCCCCAGCATTTT
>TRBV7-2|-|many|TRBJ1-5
CASSLEGDQAQHF
TGTGCCAGCAGCTTAGAGGGGGATCAAGCCCAGCATTTT
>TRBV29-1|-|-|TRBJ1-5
CSVITGMGNQPQHF
TGCAGCGTCATAACAGGGATGGGCAATCAGCCCCAGCATTTT
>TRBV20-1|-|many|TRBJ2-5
CSASQQTQYF
TGCAGTGCTAGTCAGCAGACCCAGTACTTC
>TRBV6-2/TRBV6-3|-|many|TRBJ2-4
CASRTTVAKNIQYF
TGTGCCAGCAGAACCACGGTGGCCAAAAACATTCAGTACTTC
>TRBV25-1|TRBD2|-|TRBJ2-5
CASSAGLAGPALIQETQYF
TGTGCCAGCAGTGCGGGACTAGCGGGCCCAGCTCTAATCCAAGAGACCCAGTACTTC
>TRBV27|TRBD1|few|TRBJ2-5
CASSRQGEETQYF
TGTGCCAGCAGTCGCCAGGGGGAAGAGACCCAGTACTTC
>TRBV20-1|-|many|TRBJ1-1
CSVLGNGETEAFF
TGCAGTGTCTTGGGCAACGGGGAAACTGAAGCTTTCTTT
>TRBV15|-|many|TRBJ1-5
CATSRDNQAQAQHF
TGTGCCACCAGCAGAGATAATCAGGCTCAGGCCCAGCATTTT
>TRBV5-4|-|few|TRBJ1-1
CASSQPSAGHTEAFF
TGTGCCAGCAGCCAGCCGAGCGCTGGACACACTGAAGCTTTCTTT
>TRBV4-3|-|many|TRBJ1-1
CASRGSGTEAFF
TGCGCCAGCAGGGGGTCGGGGACTGAAGCTTTCTTT
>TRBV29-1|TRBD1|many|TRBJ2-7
CSVEEIRDRAYEQYF
TGCAGCGTTGAAGAGATCCGGGACAGAGCCTACGAGCAGTACTTC
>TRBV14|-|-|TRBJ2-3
CASSRLGGRTDTQYF
TGTGCCAGCAGCCGTTTAGGCGGGCGCACAGATACGCAGTATTTT
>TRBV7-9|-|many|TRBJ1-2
CASSSPRSDTRGYTF
TGTGCCAGCAGCTCCCCCCGATCCGACACACGCGGCTACACCTTC
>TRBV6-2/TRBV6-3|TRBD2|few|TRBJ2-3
CASRSTGTSGGDTQYF
TGTGCCAGCAGAAGTACCGGGACTAGCGGGGGTGATACGCAGTATTTT
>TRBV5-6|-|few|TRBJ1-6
CASSWWEGRSGGNSPLHF
TGTGCCAGCAGCTGGTGGGAAGGGCGGTCGGGCGGTAATTCACCCCTCCACTTT
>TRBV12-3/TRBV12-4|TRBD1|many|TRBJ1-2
CASSFEGQGINGYTF
TGTGCCAGCAGTTTTGAGGGACAGGGGATCAATGGCTACACCTTC
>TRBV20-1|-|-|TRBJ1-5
CSVPALAGRVGQPQHF
TGCAGTGTTCCGGCGTTGGCCGGGAGAGTCGGTCAGCCCCAGCATTTT
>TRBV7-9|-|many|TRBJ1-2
CASSPLGGAYGYTF
TGTGCCAGCAGCCCCCTGGGGGGGGCGTACGGCTACACCTTC
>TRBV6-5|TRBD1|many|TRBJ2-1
CASSYSMSGGYNEQFF
TGTGCCAGCAGTTACTCGATGTCAGGGGGCTACAATGAGCAGTTCTTC
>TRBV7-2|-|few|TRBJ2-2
CASSEGRGLHTGELFF
TGTGCCAGCAGCGAAGGCCGGGGGCTGCACACCGGGGAGCTGTTTTTT
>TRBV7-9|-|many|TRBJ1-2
CASSLSEGYTF
TGTGCCAGCAGCTTATCGGAGGGCTACACCTTC
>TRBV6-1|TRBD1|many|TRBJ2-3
CASSYRQGATDTQYF
TGTGCCAGCAGCTACAGGCAGGGGGCGACAGATACGCAGTATTTT
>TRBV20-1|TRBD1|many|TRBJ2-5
CSANWRQGQGETQYF
TGCAGTGCTAATTGGCGACAGGGGCAGGGGGAGACCCAGTACTTC
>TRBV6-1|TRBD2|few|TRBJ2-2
CASNLAGGPGELFF
TGTGCCAGCAATCTAGCGGGGGGCCCCGGGGAGCTGTTTTTT
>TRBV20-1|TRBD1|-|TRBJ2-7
CSARDRDSFYYEQYF
TGCAGTGCTAGAGACCGGGACAGCTTTTACTACGAGCAGTACTTC
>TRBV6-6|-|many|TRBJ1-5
CASSYSDRGWEYSNQPQHF
TGTGCCAGCAGTTATAGTGACCGGGGCTGGGAATATAGCAATCAGCCCCAGCATTTT
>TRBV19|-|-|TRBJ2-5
CASSIKRDDPPETQYF
TGTGCCAGTAGTATTAAACGGGACGACCCCCCAGAGACCCAGTACTTC